The T cell receptor (beta chain) described here comes from a study of prognosis after radiotherapy for stage I lung cancer. Study-level background: The study recorded distant metastases in a handful of patients (median approximately 7 months) after radiotherapy and no significant progression in fewer than 17.

By two-round multiplex PCR, the TCR beta CDR3 was amplified from genomic DNA. The use of primers specific to each TRBV and TRBJ gene characterized first-round PCR. A second round of PCR was carried out using universal primers. MiXCR was run by TCRdb on the multiplex PCR reads, yielding one entry per CDR3 protein. The sample contains around 63,000 distinct CDR3 sequences, 26% of which appear only once. There are many counts of this clonotype. Its target is unknown. Regarding the study as a whole: Following stereotactic body radiation therapy, patients who went on to develop distant metastases had lower Shannon entropy.

V was clipped by 4 bases and J by 10 bases; unmatched bases: 5. The CDR3 contains 11 residues. Germline CDR1 is DFQATT and CDR2 is SNEGSKA (reference sequence). The V gene is TRBV20-1, the J gene TRBJ1-1, with 8 positions matching TRBD1. The source of this sequence is a donor over 45 with non-small cell lung cancer. Here the sequenced sample was PBMCs, taken before or after stereotactic body radiation therapy (not recorded which). The CDR3 sequence is CSAKAGGLAFF. The CDR3 DNA reads as TGCAGTGCTAAGGCAGGGGGCTTAGCTTTCTTT.